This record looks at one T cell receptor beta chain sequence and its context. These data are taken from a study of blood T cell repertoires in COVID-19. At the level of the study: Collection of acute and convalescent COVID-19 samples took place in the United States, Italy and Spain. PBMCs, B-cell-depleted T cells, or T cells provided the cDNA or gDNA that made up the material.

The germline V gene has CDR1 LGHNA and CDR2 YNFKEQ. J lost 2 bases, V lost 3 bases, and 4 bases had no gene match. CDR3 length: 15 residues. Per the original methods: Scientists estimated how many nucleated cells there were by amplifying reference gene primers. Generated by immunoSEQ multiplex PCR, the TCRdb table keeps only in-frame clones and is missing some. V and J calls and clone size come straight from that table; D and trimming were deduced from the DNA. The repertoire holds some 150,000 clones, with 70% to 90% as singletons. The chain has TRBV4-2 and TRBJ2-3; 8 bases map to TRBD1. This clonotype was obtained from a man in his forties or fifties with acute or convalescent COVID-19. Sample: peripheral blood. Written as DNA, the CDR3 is TGTGCCAGCAGCCAGATGACAGGGGACACAGATACGCAGTATTTT. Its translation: CASSQMTGDTDTQYF.